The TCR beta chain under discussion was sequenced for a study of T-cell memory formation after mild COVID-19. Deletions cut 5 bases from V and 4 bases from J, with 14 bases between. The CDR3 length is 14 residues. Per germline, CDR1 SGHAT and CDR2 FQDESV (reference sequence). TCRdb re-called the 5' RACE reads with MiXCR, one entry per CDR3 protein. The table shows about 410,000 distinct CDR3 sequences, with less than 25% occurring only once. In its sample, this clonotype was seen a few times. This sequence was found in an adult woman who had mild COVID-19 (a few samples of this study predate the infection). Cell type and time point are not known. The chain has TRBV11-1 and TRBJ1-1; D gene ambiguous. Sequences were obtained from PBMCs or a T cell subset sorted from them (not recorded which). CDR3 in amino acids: CASSRDSMGTEAFF. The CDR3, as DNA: TGTGCCAGCAGCCGCGATTCCATGGGCACTGAAGCTTTCTTT.